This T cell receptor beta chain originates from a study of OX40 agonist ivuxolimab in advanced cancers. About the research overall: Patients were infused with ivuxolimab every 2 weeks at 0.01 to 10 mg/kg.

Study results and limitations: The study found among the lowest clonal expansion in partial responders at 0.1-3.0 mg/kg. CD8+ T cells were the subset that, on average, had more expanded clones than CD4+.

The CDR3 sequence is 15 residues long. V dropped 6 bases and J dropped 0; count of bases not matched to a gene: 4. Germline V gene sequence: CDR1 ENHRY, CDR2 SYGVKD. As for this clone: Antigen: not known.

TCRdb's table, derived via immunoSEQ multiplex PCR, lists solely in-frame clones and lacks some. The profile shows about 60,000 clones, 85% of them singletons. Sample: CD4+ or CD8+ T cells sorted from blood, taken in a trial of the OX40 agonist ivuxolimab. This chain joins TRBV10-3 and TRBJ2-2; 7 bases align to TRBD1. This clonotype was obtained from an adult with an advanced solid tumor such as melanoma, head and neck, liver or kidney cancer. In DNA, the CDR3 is TGTGCCATCAGACGACAGGGAACGAACACCGGGGAGCTGTTTTTT. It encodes CAIRRQGTNTGELFF.